This is a list of T cell receptor beta chains from one sample in a study of beta chain features in type 1 diabetes. Repertoires were generated with immunoSEQ multiplex PCR, while TCRdb's copy carries only in-frame clones and drops some. The data contain about 160,000 clones, roughly 10% of them seen just once; the ten biggest clones take up 0.7%. Sequenced: central memory CD4+ T cells from blood. The receptors were gathered from a woman aged 25 to 39 with type 1 diabetes. CDR3s include the opening cysteine and the closing phenylalanine or tryptophan. A D gene is named only where the DNA matches it firmly. The size of a clone is reported for some rows only, either as once, few or many, or as a class for expanded clones.

TRBJ2-1	-	16	TRBV21-1	few	CASSKVGSGVDNEQFF	TGTGCCAGCAGCAAAGTTGGTAGCGGGGTCGACAATGAGCAGTTCTTC
TRBJ2-7	TRBD1	15	TRBV7-7	-	CASSPGTGGLYEQYF	TGTGCTAGCAGTCCCGGGACAGGGGGCTTATACGAGCAGTACTTC
TRBJ1-3	-	11	TRBV2	-	CASEAGNTIYF	TGTGCCAGCGAGGCCGGAAACACCATATATTTT
TRBJ2-7	TRBD1	15	TRBV28	-	CASSQHRGQVYEQYF	TGTGCCAGCAGCCAGCACAGGGGGCAGGTCTACGAGCAGTACTTC
TRBJ1-2	-	15	TRBV2	-	CASSEGLTGSYGYTF	TGTGCCAGCAGTGAAGGTTTAACAGGATCCTATGGCTACACCTTC
TRBJ2-7	-	12	TRBV5-8	-	CASSLERGEQYF	TGTGCCAGCAGCTTGGAACGGGGCGAGCAGTACTTC
TRBJ1-2	TRBD1	13	TRBV9	few	CASSDRGNYGYTF	TGTGCCAGCAGCGACAGGGGAAACTATGGCTACACCTTC
TRBJ2-4	-	16	TRBV6-1	-	CASSGGGELAKNIQYF	TGTGCCAGCAGTGGAGGGGGGGAACTAGCCAAAAACATTCAGTACTTC
TRBJ1-1	-	12	TRBV11-2	few	CASTRMNTEAFF	TGTGCCAGCACCAGGATGAACACTGAAGCTTTCTTT
TRBJ1-1	-	13	TRBV4-2	few	CASSQDLSTEAFF	TGTGCCAGCAGCCAAGATTTGAGCACTGAAGCTTTCTTT
TRBJ2-1	TRBD2	11	TRBV2	-	CASTTGTSDVF	TGTGCCAGCACGACCGGGACTAGCGATGTCTTC
TRBJ2-1	TRBD1	17	TRBV2	few	CASSESRTGTGSAEQFF	TGTGCCAGCAGTGAAAGTAGAACCGGGACAGGGAGTGCTGAGCAGTTCTTC
TRBJ1-5	-	13	TRBV2	few	CASNLQDNQPQHF	TGTGCCAGCAATTTACAGGACAATCAGCCCCAGCATTTT
TRBJ2-7	TRBD2	13	TRBV7-3	many	CASSLLAGYEQYF	TGTGCCAGCAGCTTACTAGCGGGCTACGAGCAGTACTTC